The clone carrying this T cell receptor beta chain was observed a few times. Its antigen remains unidentified. The entry originates in a study of blood T cells in healthy people across ages. The CDR3 has 15 residues. Germline CDR1 and CDR2: SGHTA and FQGNSA. V lost 1 base, J lost 3 bases, and 10 bases lay in between. Donation came from healthy Caucasian individuals in Russia who were aged about 6 to 90. With a J-beta primer mix and a sample-barcoded 5' primer, a second PCR ran about 7 to 11 cycles. At least 3 million CDR3-containing paired-end reads were obtained per sample. TCRdb reprocessed the 5' RACE reads with MiXCR, giving one entry per CDR3 protein. The data contain about 800,000 distinct CDR3 sequences, less than 60% of them singletons. General observations from the study: When set beside aged donors, long-lived donors presented more naive CD4+ cells and higher diversity. Expanded clonotype shifts may have been confounded, as the donors had an unknown CMV status.

Sequenced sample: blood. The TCR originated in a man at least 80 years old in good health. This chain connects TRBV7-2 to TRBJ1-5, with D uncertain. In nucleotides, the CDR3 is TGTGCCAGCAGCTTAGGGAGGCAGACCAATCAGCCCCAGCATTTT. It is translated as CASSLGRQTNQPQHF.